Each of the 19 T cell receptor beta chains below was sequenced from the same sample in a study of OX40 agonist ivuxolimab in advanced cancers. Only in-frame clones appear in the TCRdb table, and some are missing; sequencing was by immunoSEQ multiplex PCR. Of roughly 80,000 clones in the sample, around 84% were seen once. The source was CD4+ or CD8+ T cells sorted from blood, collected in a trial of the OX40 agonist ivuxolimab. These receptor sequences come from an adult with an advanced solid tumor such as melanoma, head and neck, liver or kidney cancer.

The genes are TRBV19 and TRBJ1-2; D is ambiguous. Germline CDR1 LNHDA, CDR2 SQIVND (reference sequence). This CDR3 spans 15 amino acids. The V gene lost 10 bases and the J gene lost 3 bases, with 21 bases spanning the gap. CDR3 coding DNA: TGTGCCACCTCCCTCCGAGGGTTGCGGGACTATGGCTACACCTTC. The encoded protein is CATSLRGLRDYGYTF.

The genes are TRBV5-1 and TRBJ2-2, with 8 bases matching TRBD1. V was pared by 2 bases and J by 3 bases, with 3 bases of the junction left unmatched. Germline assignment: CDR1 SGHRS and CDR2 YFSETQ. The CDR3 totals 15 residues. The DNA of the CDR3 is TGCGCCAGCAGCTTAGACAGGGGAGACACCGGGGAGCTGTTTTTT. Residues: CASSLDRGDTGELFF.

The chain combines TRBV9 with TRBJ2-3; 9 nucleotides match TRBD1. The CDR3 consists of 15 residues. V gave up 4 bases and J gave up 8 bases; unmatched junction bases: 11. Germline V CDR1 and CDR2: SGDLS, YYNGEE. In nucleotides, the CDR3 is TGTGCCAGCAGCCCCGGACAGGGGCCACTGGGTACGCAGTATTTT. It encodes CASSPGQGPLGTQYF.

The chain has TRBV7-2 and TRBJ2-2, with D perhaps matching TRBD1 or TRBD2 (5 bases each). Germline lookup yields CDR1 SGHTA and CDR2 FQGNSA. V gave up 5 bases and J gave up 5 bases, with 15 bases separating them. The CDR3 sequence is 15 residues long. The CDR3 nucleotides are TGTGCCAGCAGCCCCAACCCGGGGCTTACCGGGGAGCTGTTTTTT. Translating gives CASSPNPGLTGELFF.

This clone is a singleton in its sample. The rearrangement links TRBV6-4 to TRBJ1-5; 9 bases agree with TRBD1. Germline V gene lookup returns CDR1 MRHNA and CDR2 SNTAGT. This CDR3 is 16 amino acids long. Trimming at V came to 2 bases and at J to 3 bases, leaving 5 bases not matched to a gene. In DNA form, the CDR3 reads TGTGCCAGCAGTGACACGGGACAGGGTGACAATCAGCCCCAGCATTTT. The encoded protein is CASSDTGQGDNQPQHF.

The rearrangement joins TRBV4-2 to TRBJ2-7, with D hard to call. Trimming pared 3 bases from V and 4 bases from J, leaving 13 bases between. Germline V gene data show CDR1 as LGHNA and CDR2 as YNFKEQ. CDR3 length: 14 amino acids. As DNA, the CDR3 is TGTGCCAGCAGCCATGCCGGAGATGGGTACGAGCAGTACTTC. Translating it yields CASSHAGDGYEQYF.

The chain links TRBV28 to TRBJ2-3; D is unresolved. Between the trimmed V and J ends, which lost 4 bases and 1 base, there was a span of 12 bases. The germline gives CDR1 MDHEN, CDR2 SYDVKM. There are 15 residues in the CDR3. CDR3 DNA: TGTGCCAGCAGTTCTATGCAGCCCGGCACAGATACGCAGTATTTT. Translating it yields CASSSMQPGTDTQYF.

The V and J genes are TRBV30 and TRBJ2-1; a possible D gene is TRBD1 (6 bases). CDR1 is GTSNPN, CDR2 SVGIG, per germline (reference sequence). This CDR3 has 14 amino acids. The germline V and J ends were trimmed by 3 bases and 10 bases, with 19 bases remaining between them. DNA for the CDR3: TGTGCCTGGAGCGTTAATTGGATCAGGGGCGAGCAGTTCTTC. It is translated as CAWSVNWIRGEQFF.

This rearrangement joins TRBV19 to TRBJ2-4; D perhaps matches TRBD1 (6 bases). This CDR3 contains 15 residues. Trimming removed 5 bases at V and 0 bases at J, with 11 bases between. CDR1 and CDR2 (germline): LNHDA, SQIVND (reference sequence). The CDR3 protein is CASSATGLAKNIQYF. CDR3 DNA: TGTGCCAGTAGTGCGACAGGCTTAGCCAAAAACATTCAGTACTTC.

This clone was found once. The gene calls are TRBV4-1 and TRBJ2-3, with D unresolved. Germline CDR1 reads MGHRA; CDR2 reads YSYEKL. Trimming left V 3 bases short and J 2 bases short, with 15 bases between. The CDR3 loop spans 16 amino acids. CDR3 DNA sequence: TGCGCCAGCAGCCAGGGCGTGACACGTGCCACAGATACGCAGTATTTT. Amino acid sequence: CASSQGVTRATDTQYF.

The gene calls are TRBV5-1 and TRBJ1-1; D may be TRBD1 (6 bases). V lost 3 bases and J lost 1, with 16 bases in between. There are 16 residues in the CDR3. Per germline, CDR1 SGHRS and CDR2 YFSETQ. The CDR3 reads CASSSLGGHQNTEAFF. DNA of the CDR3: TGCGCCAGCAGCTCTCTAGGGGGACACCAGAACACTGAAGCTTTCTTT.

A remark on this clone: Sequence at one end of the junction differs from germline and may be a read error. The chain has TRBV29-1 and TRBJ2-2; no definite D call. CDR1 is SQVTM, CDR2 ANQGSEA, per germline. The CDR3 totals 8 residues. The CDR3 reads CNTGELFF. CDR3 sequence (DNA): TGTAACACCGGGGAGCTGTTTTTT.

This sequence joins TRBV13 and TRBJ2-2; 10 nucleotides align to TRBD1. Germline V gives CDR1 PRHDT, CDR2 FYEKMQ (reference sequence). The length of the CDR3 is 15 residues. Trimming removed 5 bases from V and 7 bases from J; junction bases left unmatched: 7. CDR3 amino acids: CASSRRTGGSGELFF. The CDR3 coding sequence is TGTGCCAGCAGCCGAAGGACAGGGGGGAGCGGGGAGCTGTTTTTT.

The chain is built from TRBV5-6 and TRBJ2-7, with D perhaps TRBD2 (5 bases). This CDR3 is built from 12 residues. Trimming took 4 bases from V and 3 from J, leaving 8 bases between them. Germline-derived CDR1 and CDR2 are SGHDT and YYEEEE. CDR3: CASSQDFYEQYF. Here the CDR3 DNA reads TGTGCCAGCAGCCAGGACTTCTACGAGCAGTACTTC.

The chain combines TRBV7-9 with TRBJ2-6; TRBD1 is a possible D gene (5 bases). Germline V gene sequence: CDR1 SEHNR, CDR2 FQNEAQ (reference sequence). CDR3 length equals 15 residues. V lost 0 bases and J lost 4, with 7 bases in between. The CDR3 DNA is TGTGCCAGCAGCTTAGCGGGGCGCGGGGCCAACGTCCTGACTTTC. Translated: CASSLAGRGANVLTF.

The CDR3 DNA is TGTGCCACCCAGGGGTGGGAGACCCAGTACTTC. Protein sequence: CATQGWETQYF. The genes are TRBV6-5 and TRBJ2-5, with D possibly being TRBD1 (6 bases). Trimming pared 10 bases from V and 5 bases from J, leaving 11 bases between. The CDR3 extends over 11 amino acids. Germline V gene sequence: CDR1 MNHEY, CDR2 SVGAGI.

The gene calls are TRBV6-1 and TRBJ2-7; D not resolved. Trimming cost V 4 bases and J 6 bases, with 16 bases left between them. The germline V gene encodes CDR1 MNHNS and CDR2 SASEGT. CDR3 length equals 14 residues. The DNA of the CDR3 is TGTGCCAGCAGTGGCCGCCGGGCAGCCCTCGAGCAGTACTTC. Amino acids: CASSGRRAALEQYF.

The genes are TRBV6-1 and TRBJ1-5, with 10 bases identical to TRBD1. Per germline, CDR1 MNHNS and CDR2 SASEGT. V shed 6 bases and J 5 bases; nucleotides not matched to a gene: 4. CDR3 length: 14 amino acids. Written as DNA, the CDR3 is TGTGCCAGCAGCTGGACAGGGGGGGATCAGCCCCAGCATTTT. It specifies CASSWTGGDQPQHF.

The chain has TRBV14 and TRBJ1-1, with D possibly being TRBD1 (6 bases). V was cut by 1 base and J by 7 bases, with 22 bases left in between. Germline V gene data show CDR1 as SGHDN and CDR2 as FVKESK. The CDR3 runs to 17 residues. This CDR3 reads CASSQVGTHGEGSEAFF. The CDR3 region has the DNA TGTGCCAGCAGCCAAGTCGGGACACATGGGGAAGGGAGTGAAGCTTTCTTT.